This T cell receptor beta chain came from a study of blood T cell repertoires in COVID-19. On the study more broadly: There were acute and convalescent COVID-19 samples, and they came from the United States, Italy and Spain.

Residents of under 25 US areas, aged roughly 18 to 89 years, made up the participants. Participants reported their clinical history, and cohort assignment relied on those reports. CDR3 length: 16 residues. Trimming stripped 3 bases from V and 4 bases from J, with 18 bases between. CDR1 is MNHEY and CDR2 is SMNVEV in the germline V gene (reference sequence). In the study's own analysis: Counts of nucleated cells, estimated from reference gene primer amplification, were obtained. The protocol was immunoSEQ multiplex PCR, while the TCRdb copy is restricted to in-frame clones and leaves out a portion. That table is the source of V, J and clone size, and D and trimming were worked out from the DNA. Of about 270,000 clones in the sample, roughly 93% were seen once.

V is TRBV27 and J is TRBJ1-2; D is perhaps TRBD1 (5 bases). The sequence was collected from a woman between 40 and 55 years old with acute COVID-19. Source material: PBMCs or T cells enriched from blood (not recorded which). The CDR3 reads CASSFAAPQGSYGYTF. The CDR3 bases are TGTGCCAGCAGTTTTGCCGCGCCGCAGGGATCCTATGGCTACACCTTC.